Shown below are 20 T cell receptor beta chains from a single sample sequenced in a study of technical replicates of blood from a few donors. Here immunoSEQ multiplex PCR was the method, and the copy in TCRdb shows in-frame clones only, minus some. The data contain 75,000 to 100,000 clones, around 96% of them singletons. Input material: T cells isolated from PBMCs. Receptors were obtained from a human donor in good health.

The V and J genes are TRBV10-3 and TRBJ1-3; TRBD1 matches at 9 bases. Looked up from germline, CDR1 is ENHRY and CDR2 is SYGVKD. CDR3 length: 15 amino acids. The V gene end was trimmed by 2 bases and the J gene end by 7 bases; junction bases not matched to a gene: 6. CDR3 in amino acids: CAISERTGVYNTIYF. The CDR3 coding sequence is TGTGCCATCAGTGAGCGGACAGGGGTTTATAACACCATATATTTT.

V gene TRBV21-1 combines with J gene TRBJ2-1; the table assigns TRBD2, which was not confirmed against the DNA. TRBV21-1 is recorded as a pseudogene. The CDR3 has 15 residues. DNA for the CDR3: TGTGCCAGCACCCCGCAGGGCGGGAGTTATTGTGAGCAGTTCTTC. This encodes CASTPQGGSYCEQFF.

The rearrangement joins TRBV4-3 to TRBJ2-3; 7 bases are a match to TRBD1. The length of the CDR3 is 17 residues. Germline V gene lookup returns CDR1 LGHNA and CDR2 YSLEER. V trimming: 0 bases; J trimming: 4 bases; junction bases outside the gene matches: 10. The CDR3 spells CASSQDPAGGIPDTQYF. As DNA, the CDR3 is TGCGCCAGCAGCCAAGACCCCGCAGGGGGTATACCAGATACGCAGTATTTT.

The rearrangement uses TRBV7-3 and TRBJ2-1; TRBD2 is a possible D gene (5 bases). This CDR3 has 14 amino acids. Germline CDR1 is SGHTA and CDR2 is FQGTGA. Trimming left V 5 bases short and J 0 bases short, with 8 bases between. In nucleotides, the CDR3 is TGTGCCAGCAGCCTAAGCGGCTCCTACAATGAGCAGTTCTTC. It translates to CASSLSGSYNEQFF.

This chain links TRBV11-2 with TRBJ2-5, with TRBD2 as a possible D gene (6 bases). V was shortened by 3 bases and J by 4 bases, with 15 bases between the two germline ends. CDR3 size: 15 residues. Germline CDR1 and CDR2: SGHAT and FQNNGV. The CDR3 DNA reads TGTGCCAGCAGCTTTGCGAGGAGGGCAGGAGAGACCCAGTACTTC. It encodes CASSFARRAGETQYF.

V and J are TRBV5-1 and TRBJ2-1; 7 nucleotides match TRBD1. With 3 bases clipped from V and 7 bases from J, the junction kept 7 bases outside the gene matches. The CDR3 sequence is 14 residues long. In germline, CDR1 is SGHRS, CDR2 YFSETQ. The CDR3 loop reads CASSSQTGTNEQFF. In nucleotides, the CDR3 is TGCGCCAGCAGCTCTCAGACAGGGACGAATGAGCAGTTCTTC.

V usage is TRBV18 and J usage is TRBJ1-2; D gene uncertain. This CDR3 region has 11 residues. Looked up from germline, CDR1 is KGHSH and CDR2 is LQKENI. V lost 6 bases and J 5 bases, leaving 7 bases between the germline ends. The CDR3 bases are TGTGCCAGCTCCTACAGTTATGGCTACACCTTC. This encodes CASSYSYGYTF.

V usage is TRBV11-2 and J usage is TRBJ1-1, with 11 bases aligning to TRBD1. The trim removed 1 base at V and 4 bases at J, leaving 2 bases unmatched. Germline V CDR1 and CDR2: SGHAT, FQNNGV. The CDR3 is 15 residues long. CDR3 sequence reads: CASSLAGTGGTEAFF. In DNA, the CDR3 is TGTGCCAGCAGCTTAGCCGGGACAGGGGGCACTGAAGCTTTCTTT.

The chain uses TRBV11-1 and TRBJ2-3, with 14 bases matching TRBD2. CDR1 and CDR2 (germline): SGHAT, FQDESV (reference sequence). Losses at the gene ends were 1 base for V and 3 bases for J; bases not matched to a gene: 3. The CDR3 is made up of 17 amino acids. CDR3 amino acids: CASSLVGTSGRTDTQYF. CDR3 sequence (DNA): TGTGCCAGCAGCTTAGTTGGGACTAGCGGGAGAACAGATACGCAGTATTTT. Full variable domain (outside the CDR3, taken from reference TRBV11-1 and TRBJ2-3): EAEVAQSPRYKITEKSQAVAFWCDPISGHATLYWYRQILGQGPELLVQFQDESVVDDSQLPKDRFSAERLKGVDSTLKIQPAELGDSAMYLCASSLVGTSGRTDTQYFGPGTRLTVL.

The chain is built from TRBV19 and TRBJ2-3; D gene unclear. Per germline, CDR1 LNHDA and CDR2 SQIVND (reference sequence). CDR3 length: 13 residues. V gave up 1 base and J gave up 2 bases, with 4 bases separating them. DNA of the CDR3: TGTGCCAGTAGTATAGTCGTCACAGATACGCAGTATTTT. It encodes CASSIVVTDTQYF. The full variable domain, completed using reference TRBV19 and TRBJ2-3, is DGGITQSPKYLFRKEGQNVTLSCEQNLNHDAMYWYRQDPGQGLRLIYYSQIVNDFQKGDIAEGYSVSREKKESFPLTVTSAQKNPTAFYLCASSIVVTDTQYFGPGTRLTVL.

The chain has TRBV6-1 and TRBJ2-4, with 10 bases identical to TRBD2. There are 15 residues in the CDR3. Germline V gene lookup returns CDR1 MNHNS and CDR2 SASEGT. V dropped 9 bases and J dropped 2; count of bases not matched to a gene: 7. The CDR3 bases are TGTGCCAGTCTTTGGACTAGCGGAACCAAAAACATTCAGTACTTC. Translating gives CASLWTSGTKNIQYF.

The chain has TRBV6-5 and TRBJ2-1, with no clear D. Trimming left V 3 bases short and J 0 bases short, with 9 bases between. There are 15 residues in the CDR3. Germline V lookup: CDR1 MNHEY, CDR2 SVGAGI. The CDR3 loop is CASSYTRYSYNEQFF. The CDR3 nucleotides are TGTGCCAGCAGTTATACCAGGTACTCCTACAATGAGCAGTTCTTC.

CDR3 amino acids: CASSPTAGAWDIQYF. The CDR3 DNA sequence: TGTGCCAGCAGCCCGACCGCGGGAGCTTGGGACATTCAGTACTTC. The V and J genes are TRBV7-3 and TRBJ2-4, with TRBD2 matching over 7 bases. The CDR3 sequence is 15 residues long. V shed 5 bases and J 8 bases; nucleotides not matched to a gene: 12. Germline V lookup: CDR1 SGHTA, CDR2 FQGTGA.

The J gene is TRBJ2-7, the V gene TRBV4-2; 9 bases align to TRBD2. Germline CDR1 is LGHNA and CDR2 is YNFKEQ. J was trimmed by 6 bases and V by 4 bases; bases with no gene match: 13. This CDR3 region has 16 residues. The CDR3 coding sequence is TGTGCCAGCAGCCTATTAGGGACTAGCTTTTTGGGCGAGCAGTACTTC. Its protein product is CASSLLGTSFLGEQYF.

CDR3 bases: TGCGCCAGCAACCTTTTGGGACAGCAATTGTACGAGCAGTACTTC. It is translated as CASNLLGQQLYEQYF. The chain couples TRBV5-1 to TRBJ2-5; 7 positions agree with TRBD1. TRBJ2-7 matches the DNA end more closely, so the J call is doubtful. The germline CDR1 and CDR2 sequences are SGHRS and YFSETQ. The CDR3 is 15 amino acids.

The chain uses TRBV5-1 and TRBJ1-3; perhaps TRBD1 as D (6 bases). Per germline, CDR1 SGHRS and CDR2 YFSETQ. The CDR3 spans 17 residues. V dropped 4 bases and J dropped 0 bases, with 17 bases sitting between them. The CDR3 nucleotides read TGCGCCAGCAGCCTCGCGGGGGCGGCAAACTCTGGAAACACCATATATTTT. It codes for CASSLAGAANSGNTIYF.

This sequence joins TRBV29-1 and TRBJ1-6, with 7 nucleotides matching TRBD1. After removal of 5 bases from V and 5 bases from J, the junction contained 9 bases not matched to a gene. The germline gives CDR1 SQVTM, CDR2 ANQGSEA. The CDR3 is 15 amino acids. The CDR3 nucleotides are TGCAGCGTTCAACAAGGACAGGTGAATAATTCACCCCTCCACTTT. Protein product: CSVQQGQVNNSPLHF. Complete variable domain (other parts from reference TRBV29-1 and TRBJ1-6): SAVISQKPSRDICQRGTSLTIQCQVDSQVTMMFWYRQQPGQSLTLIATANQGSEATYESGFVIDKFPISRPNLTFSTLTVSNMSPEDSSIYLCSVQQGQVNNSPLHFGNGTRLTVT.

The CDR3 loop is CASSEGQGARSDGYTF. CDR3 nucleotide sequence: TGTGCCAGCAGTGAAGGGCAGGGGGCGAGGTCGGATGGCTACACCTTC. This chain joins TRBV6-1 and TRBJ1-2; 8 bases agree with TRBD1. The trim removed 1 base at V and 6 bases at J, leaving 10 bases unmatched. This CDR3 is 16 amino acids long. Looked up from germline, CDR1 is MNHNS and CDR2 is SASEGT.

The rearrangement links TRBV27 to TRBJ2-7; no clear D gene. The V gene lost 2 bases and the J gene lost 5 bases, with 16 bases spanning the gap. From germline, CDR1 is MNHEY and CDR2 SMNVEV (reference sequence). The CDR3 extends over 15 amino acids. The CDR3 DNA sequence: TGTGCCAGCAGTTTAGGGCCTTCTTTAGTAAACGAGCAGTACTTC. Residues: CASSLGPSLVNEQYF.

V and J are TRBV28 and TRBJ1-4; TRBD1 agrees at 9 bases. This CDR3 contains 16 residues. Germline CDR1 MDHEN, CDR2 SYDVKM. Trimming removed 5 bases from V and 10 bases from J; junction bases left unmatched: 14. CDR3 DNA sequence: TGTGCCAGCAGTCCTAACCTACAGGGGGCTCTAGGAAAACTGTTTTTT. Its translation: CASSPNLQGALGKLFF.